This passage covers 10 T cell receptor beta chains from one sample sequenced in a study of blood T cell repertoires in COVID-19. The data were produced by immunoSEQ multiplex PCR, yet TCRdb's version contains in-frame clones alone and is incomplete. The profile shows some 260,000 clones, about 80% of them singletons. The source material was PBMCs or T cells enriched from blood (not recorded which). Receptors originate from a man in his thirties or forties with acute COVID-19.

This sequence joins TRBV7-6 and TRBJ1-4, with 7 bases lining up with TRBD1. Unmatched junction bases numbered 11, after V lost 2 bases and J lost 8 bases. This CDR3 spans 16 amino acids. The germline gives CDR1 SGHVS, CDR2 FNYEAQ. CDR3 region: CASSLSGTASREKLFF. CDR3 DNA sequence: TGTGCCAGCAGCTTATCCGGGACAGCGTCGCGAGAAAAACTGTTTTTT.

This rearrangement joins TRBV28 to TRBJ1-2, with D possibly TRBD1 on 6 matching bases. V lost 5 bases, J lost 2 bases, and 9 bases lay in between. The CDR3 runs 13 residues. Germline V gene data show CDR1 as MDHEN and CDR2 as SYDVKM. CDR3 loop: CASSQGPNYGYTF. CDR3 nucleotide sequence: TGTGCCAGCAGTCAGGGGCCGAACTATGGCTACACCTTC.

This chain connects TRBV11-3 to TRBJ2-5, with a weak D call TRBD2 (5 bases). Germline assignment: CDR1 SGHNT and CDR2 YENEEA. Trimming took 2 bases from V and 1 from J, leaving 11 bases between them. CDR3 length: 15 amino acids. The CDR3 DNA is TGTGCCAGCAGCTTATGGTGGGAGAGCCAAGAGACCCAGTACTTC. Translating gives CASSLWWESQETQYF.

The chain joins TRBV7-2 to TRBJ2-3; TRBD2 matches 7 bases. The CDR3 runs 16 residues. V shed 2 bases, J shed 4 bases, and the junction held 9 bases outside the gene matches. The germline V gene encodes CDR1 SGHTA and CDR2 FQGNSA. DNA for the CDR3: TGTGCCAGCAGCTTACGTCCTAGCGGAGAGGCAGATACGCAGTATTTT. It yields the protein CASSLRPSGEADTQYF.

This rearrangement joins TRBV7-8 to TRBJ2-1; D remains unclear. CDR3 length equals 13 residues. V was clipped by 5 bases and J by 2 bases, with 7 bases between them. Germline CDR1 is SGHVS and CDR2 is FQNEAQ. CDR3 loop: CASSQTTYNEQFF. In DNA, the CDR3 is TGTGCCAGCAGCCAAACTACCTACAATGAGCAGTTCTTC.

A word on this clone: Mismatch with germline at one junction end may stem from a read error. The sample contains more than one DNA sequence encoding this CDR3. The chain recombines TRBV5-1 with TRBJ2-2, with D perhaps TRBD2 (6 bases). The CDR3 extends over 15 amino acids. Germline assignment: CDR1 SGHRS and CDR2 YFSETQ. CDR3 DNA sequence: TGTGCCAGCAGTCTGGGCGGGACGAACACCGGGGAGCTGTTTTTT. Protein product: CASSLGGTNTGELFF.

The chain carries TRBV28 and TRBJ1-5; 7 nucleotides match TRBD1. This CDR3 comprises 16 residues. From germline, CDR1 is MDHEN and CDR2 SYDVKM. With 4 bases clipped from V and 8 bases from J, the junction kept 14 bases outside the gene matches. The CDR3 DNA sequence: TGTGCCAGCAGTTGGGGAAGAGCAGGGGGGACGGAGCCCCAGCATTTT. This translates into CASSWGRAGGTEPQHF.

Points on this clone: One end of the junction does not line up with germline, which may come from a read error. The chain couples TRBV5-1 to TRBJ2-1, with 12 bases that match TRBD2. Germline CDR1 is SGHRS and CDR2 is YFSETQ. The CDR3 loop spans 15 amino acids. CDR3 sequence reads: CASSQGLAGLNEQFF. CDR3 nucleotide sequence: TGTGCCAGCAGTCAAGGACTAGCGGGACTTAATGAGCAGTTCTTC.

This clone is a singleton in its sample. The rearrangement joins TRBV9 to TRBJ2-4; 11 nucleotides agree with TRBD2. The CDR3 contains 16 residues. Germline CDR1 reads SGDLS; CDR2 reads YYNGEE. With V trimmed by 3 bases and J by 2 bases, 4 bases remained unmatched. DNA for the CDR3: TGTGCCAGCAGCGGTAGCGGGGGGGCCACCAAAAACATTCAGTACTTC. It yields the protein CASSGSGGATKNIQYF. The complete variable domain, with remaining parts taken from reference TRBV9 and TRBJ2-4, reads DSGVTQTPKHLITATGQRVTLRCSPRSGDLSVYWYQQSLDQGLQFLIQYYNGEERAKGNILERFSAQQFPDLHSELNLSSLELGDSALYFCASSGSGGATKNIQYFGAGTRLSVL.

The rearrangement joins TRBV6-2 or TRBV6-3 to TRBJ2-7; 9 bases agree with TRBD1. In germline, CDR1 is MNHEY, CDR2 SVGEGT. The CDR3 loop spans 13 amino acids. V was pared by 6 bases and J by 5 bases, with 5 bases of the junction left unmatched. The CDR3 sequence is CASSRDRGDEQYV. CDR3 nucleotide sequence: TGTGCCAGCAGCAGAGACAGGGGGGACGAGCAGTACGTC.